The rows below give T cell receptor beta chains drawn from one sample of a study of blood T cell repertoires in COVID-19. Produced via immunoSEQ multiplex PCR; TCRdb's table is partial and in-frame only. The table has 200,000 to 250,000 clones, about four fifths seen once; the top ten hold 3%. The sample comprised peripheral blood. The source is a woman aged 30 to 39 who had recovered from COVID-19. Each CDR3 is given with its conserved first and last residue. D genes are given only for firm matches. Not every row has a clone size; where given, it reads once, few, many or a size class.

>16|TRBV7-9|TRBD2|.|TRBJ2-7
TGTGCCAGCAGCCCGACCGGGACTAGCGGGAGGTACGAGCAGTACTTC
CASSPTGTSGRYEQYF
>16|TRBV18|TRBD2|.|TRBJ2-1
TGTGCCAGCTCACCCCCGGGACTAGCGGGAGAGTATGAGCAGTTCTTC
CASSPPGLAGEYEQFF
>15|TRBV29-1|.|.|TRBJ2-1
TGCAGCGTTGAAACTACGGCAGGGAGGAACAATGAGCAGTTCTTC
CSVETTAGRNNEQFF
>19|TRBV5-1|TRBD2|once|TRBJ2-7
TGCGCCAGCAGCCTGTCCGGGACTAGCGGGCGCGGCCCCCGCCACGAGCAGTACTTC
CASSLSGTSGRGPRHEQYF
>13|TRBV10-1|.|.|TRBJ2-7
TGCGCCAGCAGTTCACCCGAGAACCCTGAGCAGTACTTC
CASSSPENPEQYF
>20|TRBV4-2|TRBD2|.|TRBJ2-7
TGTGCCAGCAGCCAAGGGGGGAGACGGAGGACTAGCAGGATCTCCTACGAGCAGTACTTC
CASSQGGRRRTSRISYEQYF
>15|TRBV7-9|.|.|TRBJ1-1
TGTGCCAGCAGCCTTAATCAGGGAACAGGTTTGGAAGCTTTCTTT
CASSLNQGTGLEAFF
>14|TRBV7-2|TRBD2|.|TRBJ2-7
TGTGCCAGCAGCTTAGCCAGCGGGAGCTACGAGCAGTACTTC
CASSLASGSYEQYF
>14|TRBV18|.|.|TRBJ2-5
TGTGCCAGCTCACCGGCGGGGGCTCAAGAGACCCAGTACTTC
CASSPAGAQETQYF
>16|TRBV9|.|.|TRBJ1-2
TGTGCCAGCAGCAGTCCCTCGCGGGGGACTAACTATGGCTACACCTTC
CASSSPSRGTNYGYTF
>12|TRBV3-1/TRBV3-2|TRBD1|.|TRBJ1-2
TGTGCCAGCAGCCACAGACAGGGTGGCTACACCTTC
CASSHRQGGYTF
>15|TRBV7-3|TRBD1|once|TRBJ1-6
TGTGCCAGCAGCTATTCCGGGACAGGAGATTCACCCCTCCACTTT
CASSYSGTGDSPLHF
>15|TRBV15|TRBD1|.|TRBJ2-1
TGTGCCACCAGAATGCCGGGACAGGCGTACAATGAGCAGTTCTTC
CATRMPGQAYNEQFF
>18|TRBV28|TRBD2|.|TRBJ2-3
TGTGCCAGCAGTTTAGGTACTCTAGCGGGAGTTGGTACAGATACGCAGTATTTT
CASSLGTLAGVGTDTQYF
>15|TRBV3-1/TRBV3-2|TRBD2|.|TRBJ2-1
TGTGCCAGCAGGTTACTAGCGGGAGGGTTAAATGAGCAGTTCTTC
CASRLLAGGLNEQFF
>16|TRBV5-1|TRBD2|.|TRBJ2-7
TGCGCCAGCAGCCCGGGACTAGCGGGGTCCTCCTACGAGCAGTACTTC
CASSPGLAGSSYEQYF
>15|TRBV4-1|TRBD1|.|TRBJ1-5
TGCGCCAGCAGCCACGAAGAGGGGGCGGGGCAGCCCCAGCATTTT
CASSHEEGAGQPQHF
>14|TRBV6-5|.|.|TRBJ2-1
TGTGCCAGCAGTTACTCGACGGAGTACAATGAGCAGTTCTTC
CASSYSTEYNEQFF
>12|TRBV3-1/TRBV3-2|.|.|TRBJ1-4
TGTGCCAGCGGGGGAGGGTTTGAAAAACTGTTTTTT
CASGGGFEKLFF
>16|TRBV9|TRBD1|.|TRBJ1-6
TGTGCCAGCAGCCCATGGGCCAGGGGGCTAAATTCACCCCTCCACTTT
CASSPWARGLNSPLHF
>15|TRBV13|TRBD1|.|TRBJ1-5
TGTGCCAGCAGCTTAGGGACAGGGGTCAATCAGCCCCAGCATTTT
CASSLGTGVNQPQHF
>17|TRBV6-2/TRBV6-3|.|.|TRBJ2-7
TGTGCCAGCAGTGACGAACCGGGACACCCCGAGTCCTACGAGCAGTACTTC
CASSDEPGHPESYEQYF
>15|TRBV10-3|.|.|TRBJ2-2
TGTGCCATCAGTGGGGGACTGACCCCGGGCGGGGAGCTGTTTTTT
CAISGGLTPGGELFF
>16|TRBV6-1|TRBD1|few|TRBJ2-2
TGTGCCAGCAGTGAGACCGGGACAGGGAACACCGGGGAGCTGTTTTTT
CASSETGTGNTGELFF
>17|TRBV28|.|.|TRBJ1-5
TGTGCCAGCAGTTACCCTGGCGGGCGGATTAGCAATCAGCCCCAGCATTTT
CASSYPGGRISNQPQHF
>14|TRBV5-1|.|.|TRBJ2-5
TGCGCCAGCAGCCCAGACAGACTAGTAAAGGCCCAGTACTTC
CASSPDRLVKAQYF
>15|TRBV2|.|.|TRBJ1-1
TGTGCCAGCATAAGTGTCAGACCCCGGAGGACTGAAGCTTTCTTT
CASISVRPRRTEAFF
>14|TRBV4-1|.|.|TRBJ2-1
TGCGCCAGCAGCCAAGATCGAGAGGTCAATGAGCAGTTCTTC
CASSQDREVNEQFF
>17|TRBV7-9|TRBD2|many|TRBJ2-5
TGTGCCAGCAGCCAATCCTCGACTAGCGGGACTCAAGAGACCCAGTACTTC
CASSQSSTSGTQETQYF
>14|TRBV5-4|.|.|TRBJ1-3
TGTGCCAGCAGCTTCACCGGGGCTGGAAACACCATATATTTT
CASSFTGAGNTIYF
>12|TRBV12-3/TRBV12-4|.|.|TRBJ2-7
TGTGCCAGCAGTTTACCGGGTTACGAGCAGTACTTC
CASSLPGYEQYF
>15|TRBV11-2|.|once|TRBJ1-1
TGTGCCACTTTAAGGGGGTCGGGGCCGGACACTGAAGCTTTCTTT
CATLRGSGPDTEAFF